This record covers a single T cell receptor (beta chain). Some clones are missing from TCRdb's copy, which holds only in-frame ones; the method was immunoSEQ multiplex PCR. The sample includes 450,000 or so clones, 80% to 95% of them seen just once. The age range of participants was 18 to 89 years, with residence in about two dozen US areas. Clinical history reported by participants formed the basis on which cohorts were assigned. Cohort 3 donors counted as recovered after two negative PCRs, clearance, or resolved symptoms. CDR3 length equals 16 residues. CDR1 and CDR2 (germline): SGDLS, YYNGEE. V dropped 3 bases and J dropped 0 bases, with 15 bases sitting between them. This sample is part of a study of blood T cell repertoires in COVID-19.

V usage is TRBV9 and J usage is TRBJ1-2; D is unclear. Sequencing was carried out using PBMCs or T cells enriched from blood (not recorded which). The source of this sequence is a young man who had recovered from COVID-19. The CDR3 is CASSAERVTANYGYTF. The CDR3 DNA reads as TGTGCCAGCAGCGCGGAGAGGGTAACCGCTAACTATGGCTACACCTTC.